This T cell receptor (beta chain) was found in a study of CD8 T cells in Susac syndrome. The RNA input was about 0.5 to 1 ug, and it was reverse transcribed with random hexamers. An immunoSEQ multiplex PCR generated amplified TCR beta CDR3 products spanning 54 Vbeta and 13 Jbeta. TCRdb processed the immunoSEQ multiplex PCR reads anew with MiXCR; each CDR3 protein has one entry. The sample comprises about 76,000 distinct CDR3 sequences, 90% to 95% of which are singletons, and just over 0.5% rests with the top ten. The germline gives CDR1 SNHLY, CDR2 FYNNEI. CDR3 length: 13 residues. The V segment lost 6 bases and the J segment 4 bases; nucleotides outside the gene matches: 5. The T cells that were sequenced for TCR beta were CD8+ and CD4+ cells from blood. The multiple sclerosis control group consisted of treatment-naive patients whose relapsing-remitting disease, which was either stable or active, fulfilled revised McDonald criteria. It was negative isolation that provided the CD8+ and CD4+ T cells, whereas TEMRA cells were enriched by FACS.

This clonotype originated in a human donor with multiple sclerosis. The material sequenced was CD8+ T cells from PBMCs. This chain links TRBV2 with TRBJ1-1, with 7 bases matching TRBD1. The CDR3 coding sequence is TGTGCCAGCAGGGGGGACAGCCCCACTGAAGCTTTCTTT. Protein sequence: CASRGDSPTEAFF. Full variable domain (remainder filled in from reference TRBV2 and TRBJ1-1): EPEVTQTPSHQVTQMGQEVILRCVPISNHLYFYWYRQILGQKVEFLVSFYNNEISEKSEIFDDQFSVERPDGSNFTLKIRSTKLEDSAMYFCASRGDSPTEAFFGQGTRLTVV.